This TCR beta chain was sequenced during a study of T cell responses to AZD1222 COVID-19 vaccine. The CDR3 is 13 residues long. The germline V gene has CDR1 SGHRS and CDR2 YFSETQ. The V end lost 0 bases, the J end lost 5 bases, and 6 bases lay between the germline ends. Repertoires were generated with immunoSEQ multiplex PCR, while TCRdb's copy carries only in-frame clones and drops some. The table lists more than 100,000 clones, nearly 95% of them singletons, with 5.4% in the top ten. This clonotype was obtained from an adult in good health. The chain combines TRBV5-1 with TRBJ1-5; D remains unclear. This material consisted of peripheral blood, taken on day 0 of AZD1222 vaccination. CDR3 bases: TGCGCCAGCAGCTTGGAAAGGGATCAGCCCCAGCATTTT. This codes for CASSLERDQPQHF. Combining the CDR3 with reference TRBV5-1 and TRBJ1-5 gives the whole variable domain KAGVTQTPRYLIKTRGQQVTLSCSPISGHRSVSWYQQTPGQGLQFLFEYFSETQRNKGNFPGRFSGRQFSNSRSEMNVSTLELGDSALYLCASSLERDQPQHFGDGTRLSIL.